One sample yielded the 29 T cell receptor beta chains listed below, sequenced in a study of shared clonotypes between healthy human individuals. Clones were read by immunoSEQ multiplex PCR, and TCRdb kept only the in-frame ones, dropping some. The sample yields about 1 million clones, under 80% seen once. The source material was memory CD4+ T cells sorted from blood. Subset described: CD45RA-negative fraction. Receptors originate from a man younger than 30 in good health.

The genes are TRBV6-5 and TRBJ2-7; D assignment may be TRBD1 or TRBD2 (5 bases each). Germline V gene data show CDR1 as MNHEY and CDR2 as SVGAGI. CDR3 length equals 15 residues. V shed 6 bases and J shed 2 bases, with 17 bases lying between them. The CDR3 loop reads CASSEGQIGPYEQYF. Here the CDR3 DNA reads TGTGCCAGCAGCGAGGGGCAGATAGGTCCCTACGAGCAGTACTTC.

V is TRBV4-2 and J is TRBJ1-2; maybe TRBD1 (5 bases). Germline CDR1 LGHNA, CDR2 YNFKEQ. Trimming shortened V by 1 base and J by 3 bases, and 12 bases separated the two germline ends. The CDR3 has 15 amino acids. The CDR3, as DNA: TGTGCCAGCAGCCAAGCAGGTCAGGGAGACTATGGCTACACCTTC. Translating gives CASSQAGQGDYGYTF.

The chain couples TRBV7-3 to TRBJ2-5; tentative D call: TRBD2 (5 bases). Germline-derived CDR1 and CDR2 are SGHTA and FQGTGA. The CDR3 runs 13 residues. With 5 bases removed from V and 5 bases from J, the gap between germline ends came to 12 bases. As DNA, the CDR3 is TGTGCCAGCAGCCCCGGGGTCGGGGAGACCCAGTACTTC. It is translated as CASSPGVGETQYF.

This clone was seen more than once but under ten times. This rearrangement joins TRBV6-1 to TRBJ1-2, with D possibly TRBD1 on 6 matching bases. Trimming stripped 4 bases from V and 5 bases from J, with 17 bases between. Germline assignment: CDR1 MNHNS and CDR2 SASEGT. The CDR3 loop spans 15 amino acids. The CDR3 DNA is TGTGCCAGCAGTGCTGGACTCGACAGGATATATGGCTACACCTTC. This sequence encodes CASSAGLDRIYGYTF.

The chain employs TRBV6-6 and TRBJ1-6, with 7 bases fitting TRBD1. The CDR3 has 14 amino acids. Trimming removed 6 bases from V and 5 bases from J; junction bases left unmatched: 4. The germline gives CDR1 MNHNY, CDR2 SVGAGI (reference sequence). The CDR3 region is CASSGTANNSPLHF. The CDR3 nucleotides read TGTGCCAGCAGCGGGACAGCTAATAATTCACCCCTCCACTTT.

DNA of the CDR3: TGTGCCAGCGGGAGACAGGGAGCGTACGAGCAGTACTTC. This codes for CASGRQGAYEQYF. V gene TRBV27 combines with J gene TRBJ2-7, with 7 positions matching TRBD1. Germline V gene data show CDR1 as MNHEY and CDR2 as SMNVEV (reference sequence). The junction had 8 bases not matched to a gene; V was cut back by 8 bases and J by 4 bases. This CDR3 spans 13 amino acids.

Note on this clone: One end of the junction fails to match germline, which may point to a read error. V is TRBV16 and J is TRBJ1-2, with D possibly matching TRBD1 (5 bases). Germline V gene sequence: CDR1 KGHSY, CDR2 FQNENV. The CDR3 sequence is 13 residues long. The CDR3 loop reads CASSQSISWGYDF. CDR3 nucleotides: TGTGCCAGCAGCCAATCGATCTCATGGGGCTATGACTTC.

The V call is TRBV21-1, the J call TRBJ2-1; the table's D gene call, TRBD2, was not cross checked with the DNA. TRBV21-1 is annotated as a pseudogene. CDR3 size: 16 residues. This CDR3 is CASSKDSGVRYNEQFF. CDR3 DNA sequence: TGTGCCAGCAGCAAAGATAGCGGGGTGCGGTACAATGAGCAGTTCTTC.

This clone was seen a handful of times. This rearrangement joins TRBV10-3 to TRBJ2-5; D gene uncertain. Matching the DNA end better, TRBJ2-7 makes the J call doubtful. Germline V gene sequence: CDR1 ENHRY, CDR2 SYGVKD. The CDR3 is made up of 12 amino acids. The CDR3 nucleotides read TGTGCCATCAGAGGAAACTCCTACGAGCAGTACTTC. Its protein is CAIRGNSYEQYF.

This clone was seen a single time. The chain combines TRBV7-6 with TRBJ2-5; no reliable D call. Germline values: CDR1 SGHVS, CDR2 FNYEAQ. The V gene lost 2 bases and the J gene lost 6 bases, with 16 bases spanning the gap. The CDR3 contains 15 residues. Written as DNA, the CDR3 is TGTGCCAGCAGCTTAAGTGACCACCCCGGTCAGACCCAGTACTTC. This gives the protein CASSLSDHPGQTQYF.

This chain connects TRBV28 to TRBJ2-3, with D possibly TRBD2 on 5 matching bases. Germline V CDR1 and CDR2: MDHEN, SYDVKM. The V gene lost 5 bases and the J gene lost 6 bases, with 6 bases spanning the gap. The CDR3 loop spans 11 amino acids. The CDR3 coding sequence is TGTGCCAGCAGTAGGGAGGATACGCAGTATTTT. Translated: CASSREDTQYF. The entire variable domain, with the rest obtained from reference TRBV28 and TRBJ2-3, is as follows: DVKVTQSSRYLVKRTGEKVFLECVQDMDHENMFWYRQDPGLGLRLIYFSYDVKMKEKGDIPEGYSVSREKKERFSLILESASTNQTSMYLCASSREDTQYFGPGTRLTVL.

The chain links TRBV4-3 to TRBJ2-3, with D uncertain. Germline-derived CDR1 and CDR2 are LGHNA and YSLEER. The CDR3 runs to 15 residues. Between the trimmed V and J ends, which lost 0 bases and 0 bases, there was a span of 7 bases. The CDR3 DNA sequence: TGCGCCAGCAGCCAAGACGTCATCAGCACAGATACGCAGTATTTT. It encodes CASSQDVISTDTQYF.

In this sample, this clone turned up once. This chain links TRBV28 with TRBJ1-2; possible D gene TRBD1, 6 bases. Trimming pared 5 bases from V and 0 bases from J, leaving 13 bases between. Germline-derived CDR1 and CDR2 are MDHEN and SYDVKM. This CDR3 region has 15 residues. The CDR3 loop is CASSVRDNSNYGYTF. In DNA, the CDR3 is TGTGCCAGCAGTGTCCGGGACAACTCTAACTATGGCTACACCTTC.

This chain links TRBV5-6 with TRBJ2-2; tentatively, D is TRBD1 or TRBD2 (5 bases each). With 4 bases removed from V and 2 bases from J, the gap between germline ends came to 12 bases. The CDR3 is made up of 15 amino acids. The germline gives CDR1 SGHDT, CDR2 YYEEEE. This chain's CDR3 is CASSPGTVNTGELFF. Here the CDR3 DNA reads TGTGCCAGCAGCCCAGGGACGGTTAACACCGGGGAGCTGTTTTTT.

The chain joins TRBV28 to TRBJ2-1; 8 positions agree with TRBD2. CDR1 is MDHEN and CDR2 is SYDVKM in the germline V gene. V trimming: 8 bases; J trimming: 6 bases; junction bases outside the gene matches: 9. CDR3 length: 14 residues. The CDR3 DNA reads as TGTGCCAGCCAGGGTGCGGGGGGACTCAATGAGCAGTTCTTC. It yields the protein CASQGAGGLNEQFF.

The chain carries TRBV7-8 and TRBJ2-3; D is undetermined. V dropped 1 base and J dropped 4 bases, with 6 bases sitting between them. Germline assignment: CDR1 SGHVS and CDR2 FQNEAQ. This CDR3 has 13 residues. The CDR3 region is CASSLVTADTQYF. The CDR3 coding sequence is TGTGCCAGCAGCTTAGTGACCGCAGATACGCAGTATTTT.

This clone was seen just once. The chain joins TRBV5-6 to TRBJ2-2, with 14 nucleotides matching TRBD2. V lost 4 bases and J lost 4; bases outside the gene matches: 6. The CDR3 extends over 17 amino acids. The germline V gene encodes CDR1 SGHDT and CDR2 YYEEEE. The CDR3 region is CASSPGLAGASTGELFF. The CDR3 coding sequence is TGTGCCAGCAGCCCGGGACTAGCGGGGGCAAGCACCGGGGAGCTGTTTTTT.

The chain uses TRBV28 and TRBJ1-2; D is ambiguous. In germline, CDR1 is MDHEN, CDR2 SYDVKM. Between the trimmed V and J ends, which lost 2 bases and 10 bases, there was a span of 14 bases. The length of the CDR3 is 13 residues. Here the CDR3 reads CASSLPSGYSYTF. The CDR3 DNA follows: TGTGCCAGCAGTTTACCCTCGGGGTATTCCTACACCTTC.

The CDR3 spells CASSTGPQETQYF. The DNA for the CDR3 is TGTGCCAGCAGTACGGGCCCCCAAGAGACCCAGTACTTC. The J gene is TRBJ2-5, the V gene TRBV9; D gene ambiguous. The germline V gene encodes CDR1 SGDLS and CDR2 YYNGEE. The CDR3 totals 13 residues. The V gene lost 5 bases and the J gene lost 1 base, with 9 bases spanning the gap.

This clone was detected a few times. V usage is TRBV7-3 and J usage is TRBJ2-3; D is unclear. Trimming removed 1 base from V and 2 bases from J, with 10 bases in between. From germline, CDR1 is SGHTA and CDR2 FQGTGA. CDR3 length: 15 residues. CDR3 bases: TGTGCCAGCAGCTTAATGGGCCTTAACACAGATACGCAGTATTTT. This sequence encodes CASSLMGLNTDTQYF.

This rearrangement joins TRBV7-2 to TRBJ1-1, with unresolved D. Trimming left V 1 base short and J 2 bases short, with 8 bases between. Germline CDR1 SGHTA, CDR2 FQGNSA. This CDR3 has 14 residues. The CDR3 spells CASSLVNSNTEAFF. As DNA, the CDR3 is TGTGCCAGCAGCTTAGTAAACTCCAACACTGAAGCTTTCTTT.

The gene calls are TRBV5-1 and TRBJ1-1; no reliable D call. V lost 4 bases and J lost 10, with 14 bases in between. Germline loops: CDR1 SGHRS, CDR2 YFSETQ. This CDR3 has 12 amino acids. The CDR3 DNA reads TGCGCCAGCAGCCTACCTGGGTCGAGAGCTTTCTTT. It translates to CASSLPGSRAFF.

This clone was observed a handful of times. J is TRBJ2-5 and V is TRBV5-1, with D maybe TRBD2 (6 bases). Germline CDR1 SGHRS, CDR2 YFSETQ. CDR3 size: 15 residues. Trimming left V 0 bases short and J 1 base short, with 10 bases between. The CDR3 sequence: CASSLAPGVQETQYF. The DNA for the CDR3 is TGCGCCAGCAGCTTGGCCCCGGGGGTCCAAGAGACCCAGTACTTC.

The CDR3: CAWETRLSGNTIYF. As DNA, the CDR3 is TGTGCCTGGGAGACGCGTCTCTCTGGAAACACCATATATTTT. This chain joins TRBV30 and TRBJ1-3, with D unresolved. CDR1 is GTSNPN, CDR2 SVGIG, per germline (reference sequence). Trimming cost V 5 bases and J 0 bases, with 11 bases left between them. The CDR3 is 14 amino acids.

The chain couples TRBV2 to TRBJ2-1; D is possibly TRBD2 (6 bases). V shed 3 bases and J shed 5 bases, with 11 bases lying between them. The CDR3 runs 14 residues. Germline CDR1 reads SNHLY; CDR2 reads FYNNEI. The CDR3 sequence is CASSDTLANNEQFF. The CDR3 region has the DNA TGTGCCAGCAGTGATACACTAGCCAACAATGAGCAGTTCTTC.

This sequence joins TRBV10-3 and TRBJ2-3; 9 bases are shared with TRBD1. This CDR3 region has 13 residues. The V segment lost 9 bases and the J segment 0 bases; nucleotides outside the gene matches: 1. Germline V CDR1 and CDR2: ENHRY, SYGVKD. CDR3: CAIQGASTDTQYF. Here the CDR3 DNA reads TGTGCCATACAGGGGGCAAGCACAGATACGCAGTATTTT.

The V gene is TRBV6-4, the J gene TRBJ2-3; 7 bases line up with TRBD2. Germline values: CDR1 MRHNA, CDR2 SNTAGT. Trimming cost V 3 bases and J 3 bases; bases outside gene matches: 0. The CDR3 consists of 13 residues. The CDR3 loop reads CASSERETDTQYF. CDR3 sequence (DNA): TGTGCCAGCAGTGAGCGGGAGACAGATACGCAGTATTTT.

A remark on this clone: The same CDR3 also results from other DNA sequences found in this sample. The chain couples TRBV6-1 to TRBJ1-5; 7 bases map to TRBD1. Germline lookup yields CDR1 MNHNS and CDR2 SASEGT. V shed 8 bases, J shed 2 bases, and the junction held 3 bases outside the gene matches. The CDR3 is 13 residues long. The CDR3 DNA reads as TGTGCCAGCTCAACAGGGGGCAATCAGCCCCAGCATTTT. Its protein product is CASSTGGNQPQHF.

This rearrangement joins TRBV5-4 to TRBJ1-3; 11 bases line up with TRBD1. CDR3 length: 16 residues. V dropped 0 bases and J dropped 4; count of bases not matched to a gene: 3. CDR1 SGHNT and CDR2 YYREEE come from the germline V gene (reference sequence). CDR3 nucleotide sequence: TGTGCCAGCAGCTTGGATGGGACAGGGGGAGGAAACACCATATATTTT. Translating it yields CASSLDGTGGGNTIYF.